These 19 T cell receptor beta chains were all obtained from the same sample, sequenced in a study of CD8 T cells in Susac syndrome. Reverse transcription used roughly 0.45 to 1 ug RNA and random hexamers. TCRdb used MiXCR to reprocess the immunoSEQ multiplex PCR reads, holding one entry per CDR3 protein. The top ten clones hold roughly 0.21% of a sample with 250,000 to 300,000 distinct CDR3 sequences, approximately 85% of them seen once. Sequencing used CD8+ T cells from PBMCs. The source is a human donor with multiple sclerosis.

This clonotype was seen a handful of times. The chain links TRBV6-1 to TRBJ2-7, with D perhaps TRBD1 or TRBD2 (5 bases each). Per the germline V gene, CDR1 is MNHNS and CDR2 is SASEGT. V was trimmed by 8 bases and J by 3 bases, leaving 5 bases between them. This CDR3 has 10 residues. The CDR3 DNA reads as TGTGCCAGCGGGGGCTACGAGCAGTACTTC. This sequence encodes CASGGYEQYF.

The gene calls are TRBV5-6 and TRBJ2-1; TRBD2 aligns across 10 bases. Germline loops: CDR1 SGHDT, CDR2 YYEEEE. This CDR3 comprises 14 residues. V shed 2 bases, J shed 11 bases, and the junction held 7 bases outside the gene matches. The CDR3 DNA reads as TGTGCCAGCAGCTTTTTCGGTAGCGGGAGGCAGCAGTTCTTC. It codes for CASSFFGSGRQQFF.

V gene TRBV28 combines with J gene TRBJ2-2; 11 bases are a match to TRBD1. J was trimmed by 1 base and V by 4 bases; bases with no gene match: 5. Germline lookup yields CDR1 MDHEN and CDR2 SYDVKM. This CDR3 is built from 17 residues. CDR3 DNA: TGTGCCAGCAGTTGTTGGACAGGGGGCCTGAACACCGGGGAGCTGTTTTTT. Encoded protein: CASSCWTGGLNTGELFF.

This clonotype was found once. This chain joins TRBV19 and TRBJ1-2, with TRBD1 identical over 7 bases. Unmatched junction bases numbered 19, after V lost 3 bases and J lost 6 bases. CDR3 length: 18 residues. The germline gives CDR1 LNHDA, CDR2 SQIVND (reference sequence). In DNA form, the CDR3 reads TGTGCCAGTAGTATTGGACTTATTGCCTCCGGGACAGAGCATGGCTACACCTTC. The encoded protein is CASSIGLIASGTEHGYTF. Complete variable domain (other parts from reference TRBV19 and TRBJ1-2): DGGITQSPKYLFRKEGQNVTLSCEQNLNHDAMYWYRQDPGQGLRLIYYSQIVNDFQKGDIAEGYSVSREKKESFPLTVTSAQKNPTAFYLCASSIGLIASGTEHGYTFGSGTRLTVV.

The chain employs TRBV6-5 and TRBJ2-1, with D possibly matching TRBD1 (5 bases). The CDR3 is 14 residues long. Per germline, CDR1 MNHEY and CDR2 SVGAGI. Trimming cost V 3 bases and J 8 bases, with 14 bases left between them. CDR3 in DNA: TGTGCCAGCAGTTATCTCCAGGGTGCGGATGAGCAGTTCTTC. Encoded protein: CASSYLQGADEQFF.

CDR3 region: CASSQGTGRSYEQYF. The DNA for the CDR3 is TGCGCCAGCAGCCAAGGGACAGGGAGGTCCTACGAGCAGTACTTC. The V and J genes are TRBV4-1 and TRBJ2-7; 8 nucleotides line up with TRBD1. Unmatched junction bases numbered 3, after V lost 1 base and J lost 1 base. Germline CDR1 MGHRA, CDR2 YSYEKL. CDR3 size: 15 residues.

Note on this clonotype: The conserved final phenylalanine or tryptophan is absent from the CDR3, which likely points to a read error. This chain uses TRBV9 with TRBJ2-1; no clear D. Trimming removed 3 bases from V and 6 bases from J, with 16 bases in between. This CDR3 is built from 15 residues. Germline V gene data show CDR1 as SGDLS and CDR2 as YYNGEE. The DNA of the CDR3 is TGTGCCAGCAGCGCGTTTGAGCTCTCTGGCAATGAGCAGTTCCTC. Amino acid sequence: CASSAFELSGNEQFL.

The chain carries TRBV28 and TRBJ1-4; possibly TRBD1 for D (5 bases). This CDR3 contains 15 residues. CDR1 MDHEN and CDR2 SYDVKM come from the germline V gene. V was shortened by 2 bases and J by 2 bases, with 9 bases between the two germline ends. Here the CDR3 DNA reads TGTGCCAGCAGTTTACAGACAGAGACTAATGAAAAACTGTTTTTT. Translated, it gives CASSLQTETNEKLFF.

This clonotype was detected only a few times. The chain is built from TRBV28 and TRBJ1-1, with D unclear. The ends were cut back, 5 bases at V and 5 bases at J, with 12 bases in the middle. The CDR3 consists of 13 residues. Germline V CDR1 and CDR2: MDHEN, SYDVKM. CDR3 sequence: CASSLSGSTEAFF. The DNA for the CDR3 is TGTGCCAGCAGTCTTTCGGGGTCGACTGAAGCTTTCTTT.

This clonotype was found a few times. The chain combines TRBV28 with TRBJ2-1; TRBD2 aligns across 9 bases. The CDR3 totals 13 residues. The germline V gene encodes CDR1 MDHEN and CDR2 SYDVKM. The J segment lost 6 bases and the V segment lost 5 bases, leaving 2 bases of the junction unmatched. CDR3 sequence reads: CASSRGLANEQFF. The DNA for the CDR3 is TGTGCCAGCAGTAGGGGACTAGCCAATGAGCAGTTCTTC.

The J gene is TRBJ2-5, the V gene TRBV12-3 or TRBV12-4, with TRBD1 identical over 7 bases. Germline trimming cut 1 base from V and 2 bases from J; bases unmatched to any gene: 1. The CDR3 consists of 14 residues. CDR3 residues: CASSLVGQQETQYF. CDR3 nucleotide sequence: TGTGCCAGCAGTTTAGTGGGACAGCAAGAGACCCAGTACTTC.

This chain links TRBV28 with TRBJ2-2, with 8 bases identical to TRBD1. V dropped 1 base and J dropped 6; count of bases not matched to a gene: 10. The CDR3 consists of 17 residues. Germline CDR1 reads MDHEN; CDR2 reads SYDVKM. CDR3 sequence (DNA): TGTGCCAGCAGTTTATCCCTATTTACAGGGGGTCCCGGGGAGCTGTTTTTT. Translation gives CASSLSLFTGGPGELFF.

The rearrangement links TRBV5-5 to TRBJ1-2, with 7 bases lining up with TRBD1. This CDR3 is built from 15 residues. Trimming took 3 bases from V and 0 from J; bases not matched to a gene: 5. Germline CDR1 SGHKS, CDR2 YYEKEE (reference sequence). CDR3 protein: CASSYTGVANYGYTF. CDR3 nucleotide sequence: TGTGCCAGCAGCTACACAGGGGTCGCTAACTATGGCTACACCTTC. The full variable domain, completed using reference TRBV5-5 and TRBJ1-2, is DAGVTQSPTHLIKTRGQQVTLRCSPISGHKSVSWYQQVLGQGPQFIFQYYEKEERGRGNFPDRFSARQFPNYSSELNVNALLLGDSALYLCASSYTGVANYGYTFGSGTRLTVV.

The CDR3 loop is CASSLERGSFYNEQFF. DNA of the CDR3: TGTGCCAGCAGCTTAGAGCGCGGGAGCTTCTACAATGAGCAGTTCTTC. The chain couples TRBV13 to TRBJ2-1, with 7 nucleotides matching TRBD2. Germline loops: CDR1 PRHDT, CDR2 FYEKMQ (reference sequence). CDR3 length: 16 amino acids. V gave up 1 base and J gave up 3 bases; unmatched junction bases: 6.

The rearrangement uses TRBV4-3 and TRBJ2-1, with TRBD2 as a possible D gene (6 bases). Germline values: CDR1 LGHNA, CDR2 YSLEER. The CDR3 covers 14 residues. The ends were cut back, 2 bases at V and 5 bases at J, with 10 bases in the middle. CDR3 in amino acids: CASSQRTSHNEQFF. CDR3 in DNA: TGCGCCAGCAGCCAACGCACTAGCCACAATGAGCAGTTCTTC.

J is TRBJ2-5 and V is TRBV7-2; 12 positions match TRBD2. This CDR3 has 17 residues. In germline, CDR1 is SGHTA, CDR2 FQGNSA. V shed 1 base and J 0 bases; nucleotides not matched to a gene: 3. CDR3 protein: CASSLVWTSGDQETQYF. The CDR3 region has the DNA TGTGCCAGCAGCTTAGTGTGGACTAGCGGGGACCAAGAGACCCAGTACTTC.

The rearrangement uses TRBV6-5 and TRBJ2-3, with 13 nucleotides matching TRBD2. V trimming: 0 bases; J trimming: 4 bases; junction bases outside the gene matches: 10. Germline V gene lookup returns CDR1 MNHEY and CDR2 SVGAGI. The CDR3 is 19 amino acids. This chain's CDR3 is CASSYSGTSGNFFPDTQYF. CDR3 coding DNA: TGTGCCAGCAGTTACTCGGGGACTAGCGGGAACTTCTTCCCAGATACGCAGTATTTT.

The rearrangement joins TRBV6-5 to TRBJ2-5; TRBD2 matches 8 bases. Germline lookup yields CDR1 MNHEY and CDR2 SVGAGI. There are 14 residues in the CDR3. The ends lost 2 bases at V and 6 bases at J; junction bases unmatched: 5. As DNA, the CDR3 is TGTGCCAGCAGTTACCGGGAGGGGTCCAAGACCCAGTACTTC. Encoded protein: CASSYREGSKTQYF.

The CDR3 sequence is CASSGGGNTIYF. The CDR3 coding sequence is TGTGCCAGCAGTGGTGGTGGAAACACCATATATTTT. This chain links TRBV25-1 with TRBJ1-3; D call uncertain. The germline V gene has CDR1 MGHDK and CDR2 SYGVNS. The CDR3 loop spans 12 amino acids. V was clipped by 4 bases and J by 3 bases, with 4 bases between them.